Sequencing of this T cell receptor beta chain was carried out in a study of T cell responses to AZD1222 COVID-19 vaccine. Assay used: immunoSEQ multiplex PCR; TCRdb lists only in-frame clones, some missing. Among 120,000 to 150,000 clones listed, 90% to 95% were seen once. Germline V CDR1 and CDR2: WNHNN, SYGVQD (reference sequence). The CDR3 is 14 residues long. Trimming shortened V by 3 bases and J by 0 bases, and 6 bases separated the two germline ends. The sequencing here drew on peripheral blood, taken on day 0 of MenACWY control vaccination. The sequence came from an adult in good health. The chain recombines TRBV10-1 with TRBJ1-3; D is possibly TRBD1 (5 bases). The CDR3 here is CASSEGHSGNTIYF. DNA for the CDR3: TGCGCCAGCAGTGAAGGACACTCTGGAAACACCATATATTTT.